This T cell receptor (beta chain) was obtained from a study of blood T cells in healthy people across ages. Study summary: Per two T cells, template switching captured roughly one barcoded beta molecule. Regarding the study as a whole: Donor CMV status, an unknown factor, possibly confounded changes in expanded clonotypes. Per million T cells, TCR beta diversity dropped roughly linearly as age increased.

This clonotype was detected once. What it binds is unknown. PCR was performed a second time for roughly 7 to 12 cycles using a sample-barcoded 5' primer and a J-beta primer mix. TCRdb recomputed calls from the 5' RACE reads with MiXCR, one row per CDR3 protein. The data hold under 2,000,000 distinct CDR3 sequences, with around half observed a single time. Donors were healthy Caucasian individuals from Russia aged roughly 6 to 90. The CDR3 loop spans 13 amino acids. Trimming cost V 2 bases and J 10 bases, with 14 bases left between them. Per the germline V gene, CDR1 is SEHNR and CDR2 is FQNEAQ (reference sequence).

The chain has TRBV7-9 and TRBJ1-2; the D is unclear. The source material was blood. This sequence was found in a woman aged 40 to 49 in good health. The CDR3 sequence is CASSLNFPRNYTF. The CDR3 region has the DNA TGTGCCAGCAGCTTAAACTTCCCCCGGAACTACACCTTC.